This T cell receptor (beta chain) was found in a study of blood T cell repertoires in COVID-19. At the level of the study: COVID-19 samples collected from the United States, Italy and Spain covered acute and convalescent phases. T cells, B-cell-depleted T cells, or PBMCs supplied cDNA or gDNA.

The CDR3 has 14 amino acids. Germline loops: CDR1 LNHDA, CDR2 SQIVND (reference sequence). In the original workflow: Amplified reference gene primers provided the basis for estimating nucleated cell counts. This table comes from immunoSEQ multiplex PCR, and its TCRdb copy is limited to in-frame clones, with some not included. Clone size and the V and J calls come from that table; the DNA yielded D and trimming. The sample has almost 85,000 clones, approximately 82% seen once. The clonotype originates from a man at least 80 years old with active or convalescent COVID-19. This chain uses TRBV19 with TRBJ2-2; 10 bases match TRBD2. Specimen: peripheral blood. The CDR3 DNA sequence: TGTGCACCCCCTAGCGGGGGGAACACCGGGGAGCTGTTTTTT. As protein: CAPPSGGNTGELFF.